Shown below are 8 T cell receptor beta chains from a single sample sequenced in a study of OX40 agonist ivuxolimab in advanced cancers. The method was immunoSEQ multiplex PCR; TCRdb's version includes in-frame clones alone and lacks a portion of them. Among fewer than 75,000 clones, roughly 89% were seen once, and the ten largest hold around 2.8%. Sequenced material: CD4+ or CD8+ T cells sorted from blood, taken in a trial of the OX40 agonist ivuxolimab. The receptors were sampled from an adult with an advanced solid tumor such as melanoma, head and neck, liver or kidney cancer.

The J gene is TRBJ1-5, the V gene TRBV7-9; tentative D call: TRBD1 (5 bases). The CDR3 spans 14 residues. V was cut by 11 bases and J by 0 bases, with 14 bases left in between. Germline values: CDR1 SEHNR, CDR2 FQNEAQ (reference sequence). This CDR3 is CAVGGGASNQPQHF. CDR3 sequence (DNA): TGTGCCGTCGGGGGGGGAGCTAGCAATCAGCCCCAGCATTTT.

The rearrangement uses TRBV2 and TRBJ2-1; D gene unclear. The CDR3 is made up of 14 amino acids. CDR1 is SNHLY and CDR2 is FYNNEI in the germline V gene. V was pared by 3 bases and J by 2 bases, with 8 bases between. This CDR3 is CASSDQRPYNEQFF. CDR3 nucleotide sequence: TGTGCCAGCAGTGACCAGCGTCCCTACAATGAGCAGTTCTTC.

Here the CDR3 reads CASSPLNTGELFF. The CDR3, as DNA: TGTGCCAGCAGTCCTTTGAACACCGGGGAGCTGTTTTTT. This chain links TRBV6-5 with TRBJ2-2; no clear D. Between the trimmed V and J ends, which lost 5 bases and 1 base, there was a span of 5 bases. Germline CDR1 reads MNHEY; CDR2 reads SVGAGI. The CDR3 extends over 13 amino acids.

The chain joins TRBV10-3 to TRBJ2-3; D is uncertain. The V gene lost 8 bases and the J gene lost 4 bases, with 7 bases spanning the gap. The CDR3 is 11 residues long. Per germline, CDR1 ENHRY and CDR2 SYGVKD. The CDR3 sequence: CAILDADTQYF. As DNA, the CDR3 is TGTGCCATCCTCGACGCAGATACGCAGTATTTT.

A word on this clone: An end of the junction does not agree with germline; a read error may underlie this. The V and J genes are TRBV5-4 and TRBJ2-1, with 7 positions matching TRBD2. Germline V lookup: CDR1 SGHNT, CDR2 YYREEE (reference sequence). The CDR3 is 17 residues long. The CDR3 protein is CASSRAGSSGLYSEQFF. DNA for the CDR3: TGTGCCAGCAGCCGGGCAGGGTCTAGCGGCCTCTACAGTGAGCAGTTCTTC.

The gene calls are TRBV29-1 and TRBJ1-1, with 7 bases that match TRBD1. Germline trimming cut 7 bases from V and 5 bases from J; bases unmatched to any gene: 10. The CDR3 has 13 residues. Germline CDR1 SQVTM, CDR2 ANQGSEA. The DNA of the CDR3 is TGCAGCGCCGTTAGGGGGCAGGGGACTGAAGCTTTCTTT. Its translation is CSAVRGQGTEAFF.

The chain links TRBV7-9 to TRBJ1-3; no definite D call. With 5 bases removed from V and 8 bases from J, the gap between germline ends came to 22 bases. CDR3 size: 16 residues. CDR1 SEHNR and CDR2 FQNEAQ come from the germline V gene (reference sequence). The CDR3 is CASSRIRRDGMDTIYF. The DNA for the CDR3 is TGTGCCAGCAGCCGAATCCGACGGGATGGTATGGACACCATATATTTT.

The chain uses TRBV6-1 and TRBJ2-5; the D gene could be TRBD1 or TRBD2 (5 bases each). TRBJ2-7 matches the DNA end more closely, so the J call is doubtful. Germline CDR1 reads MNHNS; CDR2 reads SASEGT. The CDR3 has 13 residues. CDR3 DNA sequence: TGTGCCAGCCGCCGGGACGGCAACTACGAGCAGTACTTC. This encodes CASRRDGNYEQYF.